This TCR beta chain was recovered during a study of CD4+ T cells in melanoma. Profiling relied on immunoSEQ multiplex PCR, and the TCRdb table lists in-frame clones only, not all of them. The data hold approximately 20,000 clones, with almost 85% observed a single time. V lost 5 bases to trimming and J lost 2 bases, with 14 bases between them. Looked up from germline, CDR1 is MGHRA and CDR2 is YSYEKL. The CDR3 consists of 15 residues. The source material was cells from a culture (not recorded whether cultured in vitro). The sequence was collected from a human donor with melanoma. V usage is TRBV4-1 and J usage is TRBJ2-3; D might be TRBD2 (6 bases). CDR3 loop: CASSKTSRNTDTQYF. In DNA form, the CDR3 reads TGCGCCAGCAGCAAAACTAGCAGAAACACAGATACGCAGTATTTT.